This T cell receptor beta chain was retrieved from a study of T-cell reconstitution after alpha-beta-depleted transplantation in children. There are 12 residues in the CDR3. Trimming took 6 bases from V and 0 from J, leaving 5 bases between them. Researchers prepared the TCRbeta library using unique molecular identifiers, the study reports. TCRdb fed the PCR reads into MiXCR, producing one record per CDR3 protein. Of around 360,000 distinct CDR3 sequences in the sample, 10% to 13% were seen once. This clonotype was seen repeatedly, ten times or more. This TCR was sampled from a human donor who donated a stem cell graft to a child with acute lymphoblastic leukemia. This chain connects TRBV12-3 or TRBV12-4 to TRBJ1-1; D remains ambiguous. The material was PBMCs from the stem cell graft donor, obtained from the stem cell graft. The CDR3 spells CASSVLNTEAFF. The CDR3 coding sequence is TGTGCCAGCAGCGTCCTGAACACTGAAGCTTTCTTT.